These 16 T cell receptor beta chains came from one sample sequenced in a study of identical twins. One entry per CDR3 protein, called by TCRdb with MiXCR from the 5' RACE reads. The table has some 210,000 distinct CDR3 sequences, around a sixth seen once. These same records also appear under a second study, on T cells expressing NK-cell markers.

Sequenced material: CD8+ T cells sorted from blood. The receptor source for this set is a woman aged 18-30 years in good health.

This clonotype was seen more than once but under ten times. J is TRBJ2-7 and V is TRBV7-9; 9 bases line up with TRBD1. The CDR3 is 15 residues long. V lost 4 bases and J lost 3; bases outside the gene matches: 7. The germline V gene has CDR1 SEHNR and CDR2 FQNEAQ (reference sequence). The CDR3 nucleotides read TGTGCCAGCAGCTCGAGGGACAGGGAGGTCTACGAGCAGTACTTC. As protein: CASSSRDREVYEQYF.

This clonotype was detected a few times. The rearrangement uses TRBV12-3 or TRBV12-4 and TRBJ2-1; 10 nucleotides match TRBD2. V dropped 5 bases and J dropped 2; count of bases not matched to a gene: 6. This CDR3 is built from 16 residues. CDR3 residues: CASSDLLAGAYNEQFF. The CDR3 nucleotides read TGTGCCAGCAGTGACTTGCTAGCGGGAGCCTACAATGAGCAGTTCTTC.

The V gene is TRBV20-1, the J gene TRBJ2-7; D ambiguous. Germline CDR1 DFQATT, CDR2 SNEGSKA (reference sequence). This CDR3 comprises 12 residues. Trimming removed 0 bases from V and 7 bases from J, with 10 bases in between. The CDR3 sequence: CSARDHGSEQYF. The CDR3 coding sequence is TGCAGTGCTAGAGATCACGGGTCGGAGCAGTACTTC.

The CDR3 loop reads CSALDTEAFF. DNA for the CDR3: TGCAGTGCTCTAGACACTGAAGCTTTCTTT. J is TRBJ1-1 and V is TRBV20-1; D is uncertain. The CDR3 contains 10 residues. Trimming shortened V by 5 bases and J by 3 bases, and 4 bases separated the two germline ends. Germline loops: CDR1 DFQATT, CDR2 SNEGSKA (reference sequence).

The chain recombines TRBV20-1 with TRBJ1-1; 9 bases are a match to TRBD1. Trimming cost V 3 bases and J 1 base; bases outside gene matches: 6. The CDR3 spans 15 residues. In germline, CDR1 is DFQATT, CDR2 SNEGSKA (reference sequence). The DNA for the CDR3 is TGCAGTGCTAGCGGACAGGGGCATACGAACACTGAAGCTTTCTTT. As protein: CSASGQGHTNTEAFF.

This sequence joins TRBV12-3 or TRBV12-4 and TRBJ1-1; weak D call: TRBD1 (6 bases). V was pared by 1 base and J by 0 bases, with 9 bases between. This CDR3 has 15 amino acids. DNA of the CDR3: TGTGCCAGCAGTTTAGGGGGGGGCCTGAACACTGAAGCTTTCTTT. Protein product: CASSLGGGLNTEAFF.

This clonotype was detected a few times. CDR3 DNA sequence: TGTGCCAGCAGCCCATTAGTTCCCCCGGAGACTGAAGCTTTCTTT. Translated: CASSPLVPPETEAFF. The chain combines TRBV7-9 with TRBJ1-1; D is unclear. The CDR3 totals 15 residues. V lost 5 bases and J 5 bases, leaving 18 bases between the germline ends. Germline V gives CDR1 SEHNR, CDR2 FQNEAQ (reference sequence). The full variable domain, rest sourced from reference TRBV7-9 and TRBJ1-1, is DTGVSQNPRHKITKRGQNVTFRCDPISEHNRLYWYRQTLGQGPEFLTYFQNEAQLEKSRLLSDRFSAERPKGSFSTLEIQRTEQGDSAMYLCASSPLVPPETEAFFGQGTRLTVV.

This clonotype was counted only a few times. The chain is built from TRBV12-3 or TRBV12-4 and TRBJ2-5, with D perhaps TRBD2 (5 bases). This CDR3 has 14 residues. The germline V and J ends were trimmed by 1 base and 0 bases, with 6 bases remaining between them. The CDR3 region has the DNA TGTGCCAGCAGTTTAGAGGACTACCAAGAGACCCAGTACTTC. As protein: CASSLEDYQETQYF.

The rearrangement joins TRBV10-3 to TRBJ2-7, with D possibly called TRBD1 or TRBD2 (5 bases each). V gave up 6 bases and J gave up 2 bases, with 14 bases separating them. The CDR3 covers 14 residues. Germline V gene data show CDR1 as ENHRY and CDR2 as SYGVKD. This CDR3 is CAISRGRATYEQYF. The CDR3 bases are TGTGCCATCAGCCGGGGACGGGCAACCTACGAGCAGTACTTC.

The V call is TRBV14, the J call TRBJ2-2; no clear D gene. V was pared by 3 bases and J by 7 bases, with 24 bases between. The germline V gene encodes CDR1 SGHDN and CDR2 FVKESK. The CDR3 has 18 residues. The CDR3 DNA reads as TGTGCCAGCAGCCAGAGCCGCGCGGCACTGCCCCTAGGCGGGGAGCTGTTTTTT. Its translation is CASSQSRAALPLGGELFF.

Many counts were recorded for this clonotype. This chain connects TRBV10-3 to TRBJ1-3; 7 bases match TRBD1. The CDR3 sequence is 18 residues long. Germline V gene data show CDR1 as ENHRY and CDR2 as SYGVKD. V was clipped by 1 base and J by 3 bases; unmatched bases: 12. The CDR3 here is CAISEFFSTGRLGNTIYF. Written as DNA, the CDR3 is TGTGCCATCAGTGAGTTTTTCTCGACAGGGAGACTTGGAAACACCATATATTTT.

This clonotype has a handful of counts. The CDR3 loop reads CASSTSDRDSGANVLTF. Written as DNA, the CDR3 is TGTGCCAGCAGCACGTCGGACAGGGACTCTGGGGCCAACGTCCTGACTTTC. This chain links TRBV13 with TRBJ2-6; 8 positions match TRBD1. Germline loops: CDR1 PRHDT, CDR2 FYEKMQ (reference sequence). The CDR3 totals 17 residues. V lost 5 bases and J lost 0; bases outside the gene matches: 6.

The V gene is TRBV27, the J gene TRBJ2-1; 10 bases agree with TRBD2. Germline V lookup: CDR1 MNHEY, CDR2 SMNVEV (reference sequence). J lost 7 bases, V lost 6 bases, and 3 bases had no gene match. The CDR3 consists of 13 residues. The CDR3 sequence: CASRETSGNEQFF. As DNA, the CDR3 is TGTGCCAGCAGGGAGACTAGCGGGAATGAGCAGTTCTTC.

J is TRBJ2-1 and V is TRBV7-2; 13 positions match TRBD2. With V trimmed by 5 bases and J by 2 bases, 6 bases remained unmatched. The CDR3 runs 17 residues. Looked up from germline, CDR1 is SGHTA and CDR2 is FQGNSA. The CDR3 DNA reads as TGTGCCAGCAGCCCTGGACTAGCGGGGGTAACCTACAATGAGCAGTTCTTC. It yields the protein CASSPGLAGVTYNEQFF.

This clonotype was seen ten or more times. The gene calls are TRBV12-3 or TRBV12-4 and TRBJ1-1, with a tentative D call TRBD1 (5 bases). V shed 8 bases and J shed 13 bases, with 20 bases lying between them. The CDR3 covers 12 residues. As DNA, the CDR3 is TGTGCCAGCCAAGGAGGGGCAACCGGGGGTTTCTTT. It yields the protein CASQGGATGGFF.

This clonotype appeared a few times. The genes are TRBV7-9 and TRBJ1-4; D is uncertain. V shed 3 bases and J shed 3 bases, with 5 bases lying between them. This CDR3 region has 13 residues. CDR1 SEHNR and CDR2 FQNEAQ come from the germline V gene (reference sequence). Here the CDR3 DNA reads TGTGCCAGCAGCTTCGGGGCTAATGAAAAACTGTTTTTT. Translating it yields CASSFGANEKLFF.